Detailed here is one T cell receptor beta chain. As yet, its antigen is unknown. In the same sample, other DNA sequences code for this CDR3. This record belongs to a study of shared clonotypes between healthy human individuals. About the study: Every donor yielded three CD4 naive, three CD4 memory, two CD8 naive and one CD8 memory plate.

V trimming: 3 bases; J trimming: 7 bases; junction bases outside the gene matches: 0. The CDR3 is 13 amino acids. CDR1 and CDR2 from the germline V gene are MNHEY and SMNVEV (reference sequence). Each PCR replicate from the sorted subsets contained about 200 ng DNA, which is tens of thousands of T cell genomes. Profiled with immunoSEQ multiplex PCR; TCRdb holds only in-frame clones, not every one. The repertoire includes roughly 380,000 clones, roughly 96% of them detected once, and approximately 0.32% sits in the top ten. Study observations and caveats: Richness estimates generally favored naive over memory subsets.

The sequencing sample was made of memory CD8+ T cells sorted from blood. Subset of the sample: CD45RO+ cells pooled with CCR7-negative TemRA cells. The sequence was collected from a man aged 25 to 45 in good health. This sequence joins TRBV27 and TRBJ2-7; 13 nucleotides match TRBD2. The CDR3 is CASSLGLAGEQYF. CDR3 coding DNA: TGTGCCAGCAGTTTGGGACTAGCGGGAGAGCAGTACTTC.